This note documents a single T cell receptor (beta chain) sequence. Its antigen is as yet unknown. Free of recent acute infections or vaccinations, the donors were healthy HIV-negative adults. V lost 6 bases and J 7 bases, leaving 19 bases between the germline ends. This CDR3 is 13 amino acids long. Germline V gene sequence: CDR1 SQVTM, CDR2 ANQGSEA. Original methodology: Because ImmunoSEQ provided only junction sequences with no quality scores, the filtering differed. The table came from immunoSEQ multiplex PCR; TCRdb's copy has only in-frame clones and leaves some out. V and J calls and clone size are as listed in that table; D and trimming were resolved from the DNA. The data show 2.3 million or so clones, 80% to 95% seen once. The data originate from a study of shared clonotypes between healthy human individuals. Overall study results and limits: Across a handful of donors, naive CD4 shared 5% to 5.5%, naive CD8 under 4%, memory CD4 about 2.4%, memory CD8 roughly 0.37%. Blood was the only sampled material, and tissue repertoires likely differ.

The genes are TRBV29-1 and TRBJ2-7; TRBD2 is a possible D gene (5 bases). The clonotype comes from a man aged 18-30 years in good health. Some clones in this sample may be carry-over from other donors' samples. Sequencing used naive CD4+ T cells from PBMCs. Subset reported: CD45RA+ positively selected. The CDR3 coding sequence is TGCAGCGTATCAGGAGGTCGGGTTGTGGAGCAGTACTTC. Translation: CSVSGGRVVEQYF.